This T cell receptor beta chain is from a study of T cell changes during pregnancy in multiple sclerosis. Measured with immunoSEQ multiplex PCR; TCRdb has only the in-frame clones, and not every one. Of about 38,000 clones in the sample, about nine tenths were seen once. Sequencing was performed on CD8+ T cells from peripheral blood mononuclear cells, taken after pregnancy. The receptor was isolated from a female donor with multiple sclerosis, enrolled in a pregnancy study.

This CDR3 is CASSQGAGNTIYF. CDR3 in DNA: TGTGCCAGCAGTCAGGGTGCTGGAAACACCATATATTTT. The chain couples TRBV5-8 to TRBJ1-3, with TRBD1 as a possible D gene (5 bases). Deletions cut 5 bases from V and 2 bases from J, with 8 bases between. CDR3 length equals 13 residues. Germline values: CDR1 SGHTS, CDR2 YDEGEE.